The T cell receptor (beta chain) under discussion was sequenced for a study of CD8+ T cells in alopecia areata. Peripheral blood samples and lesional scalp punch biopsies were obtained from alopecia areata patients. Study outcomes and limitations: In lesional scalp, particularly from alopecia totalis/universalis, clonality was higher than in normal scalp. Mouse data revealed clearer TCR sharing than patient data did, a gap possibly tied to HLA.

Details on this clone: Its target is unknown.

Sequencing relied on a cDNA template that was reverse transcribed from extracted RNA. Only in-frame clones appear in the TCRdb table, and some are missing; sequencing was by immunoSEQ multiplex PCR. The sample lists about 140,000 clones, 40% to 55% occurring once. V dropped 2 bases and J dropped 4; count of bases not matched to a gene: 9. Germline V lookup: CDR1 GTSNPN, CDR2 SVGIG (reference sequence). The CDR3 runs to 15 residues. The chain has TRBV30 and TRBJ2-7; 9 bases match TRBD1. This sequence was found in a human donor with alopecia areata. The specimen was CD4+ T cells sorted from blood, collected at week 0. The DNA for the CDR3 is TGTGCCTGGAGTCCGGGACAGGGTCTCTCTTACGAGCAGTACTTC. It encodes CAWSPGQGLSYEQYF.